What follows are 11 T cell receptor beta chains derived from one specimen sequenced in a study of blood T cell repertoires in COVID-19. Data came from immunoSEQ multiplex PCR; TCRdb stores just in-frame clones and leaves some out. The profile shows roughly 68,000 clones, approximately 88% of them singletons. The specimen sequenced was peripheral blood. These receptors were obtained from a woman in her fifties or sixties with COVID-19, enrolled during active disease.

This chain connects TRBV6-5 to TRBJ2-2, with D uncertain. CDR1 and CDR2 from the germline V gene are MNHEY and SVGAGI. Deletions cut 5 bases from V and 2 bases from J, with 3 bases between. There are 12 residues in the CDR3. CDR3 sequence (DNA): TGTGCCAGCAGTCAAAACACCGGGGAGCTGTTTTTT. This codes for CASSQNTGELFF.

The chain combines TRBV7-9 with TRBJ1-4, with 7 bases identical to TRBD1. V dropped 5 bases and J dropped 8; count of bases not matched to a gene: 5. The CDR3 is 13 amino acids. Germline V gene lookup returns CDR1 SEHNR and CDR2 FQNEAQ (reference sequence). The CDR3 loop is CASSTPGQEKLFF. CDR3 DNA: TGTGCCAGCAGCACACCGGGACAGGAAAAACTGTTTTTT.

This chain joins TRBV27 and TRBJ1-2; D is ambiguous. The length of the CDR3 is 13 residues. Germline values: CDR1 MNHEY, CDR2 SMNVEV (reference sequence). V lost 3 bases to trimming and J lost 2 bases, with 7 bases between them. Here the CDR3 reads CASSFHINYGYTF. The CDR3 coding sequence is TGTGCCAGCAGTTTCCACATAAACTATGGCTACACCTTC.

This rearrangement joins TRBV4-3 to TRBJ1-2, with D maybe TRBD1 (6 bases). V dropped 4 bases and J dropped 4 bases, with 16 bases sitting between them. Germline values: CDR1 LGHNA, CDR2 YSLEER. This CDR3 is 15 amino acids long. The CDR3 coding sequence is TGCGCCAGCAGCCGAGCAAAACAGGGTACCTATGGCTACACCTTC. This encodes CASSRAKQGTYGYTF.

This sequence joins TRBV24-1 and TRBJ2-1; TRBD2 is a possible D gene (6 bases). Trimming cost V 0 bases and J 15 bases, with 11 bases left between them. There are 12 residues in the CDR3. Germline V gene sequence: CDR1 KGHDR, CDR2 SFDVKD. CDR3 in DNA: TGTGCCACCAGTGATTTGGGAGGGGTGTGGTTCTTC. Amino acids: CATSDLGGVWFF.

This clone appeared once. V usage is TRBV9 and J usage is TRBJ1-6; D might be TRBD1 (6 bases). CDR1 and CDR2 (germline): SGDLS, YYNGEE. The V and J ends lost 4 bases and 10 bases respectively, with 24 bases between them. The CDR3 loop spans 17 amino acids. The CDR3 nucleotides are TGTGCCAGCAGCCCACCGGGAGGGGGGGGTACGGGATCACCCCTCCACTTT. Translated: CASSPPGGGGTGSPLHF. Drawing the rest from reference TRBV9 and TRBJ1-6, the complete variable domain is DSGVTQTPKHLITATGQRVTLRCSPRSGDLSVYWYQQSLDQGLQFLIQYYNGEERAKGNILERFSAQQFPDLHSELNLSSLELGDSALYFCASSPPGGGGTGSPLHFGNGTRLTVT.

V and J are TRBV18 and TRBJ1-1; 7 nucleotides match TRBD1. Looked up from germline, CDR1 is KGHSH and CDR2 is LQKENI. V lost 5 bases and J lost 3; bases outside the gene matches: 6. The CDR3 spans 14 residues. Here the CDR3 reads CASSSSGGHTEAFF. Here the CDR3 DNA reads TGTGCCAGCTCATCGTCAGGGGGACACACTGAAGCTTTCTTT.

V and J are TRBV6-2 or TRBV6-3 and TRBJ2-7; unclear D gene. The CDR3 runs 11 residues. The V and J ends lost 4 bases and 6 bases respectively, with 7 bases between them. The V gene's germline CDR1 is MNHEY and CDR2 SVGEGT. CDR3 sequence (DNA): TGTGCCAGCAGTTTGTCCAGCGAGCAGTACTTC. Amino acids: CASSLSSEQYF.

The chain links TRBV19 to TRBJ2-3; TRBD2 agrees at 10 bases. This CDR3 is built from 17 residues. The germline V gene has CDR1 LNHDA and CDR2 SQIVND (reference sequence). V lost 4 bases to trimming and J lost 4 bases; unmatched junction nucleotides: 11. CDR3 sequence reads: CASSRSPSGSSPDTQYF. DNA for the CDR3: TGTGCCAGTAGTAGGAGCCCTAGCGGGAGTTCCCCAGATACGCAGTATTTT.

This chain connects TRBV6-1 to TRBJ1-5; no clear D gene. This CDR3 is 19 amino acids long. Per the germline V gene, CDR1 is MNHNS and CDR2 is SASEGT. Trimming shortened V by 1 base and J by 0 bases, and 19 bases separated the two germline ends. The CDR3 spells CASSEVRVGGRPSNQPQHF. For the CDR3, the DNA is TGTGCCAGCAGTGAAGTAAGGGTGGGAGGGAGGCCTAGCAATCAGCCCCAGCATTTT.

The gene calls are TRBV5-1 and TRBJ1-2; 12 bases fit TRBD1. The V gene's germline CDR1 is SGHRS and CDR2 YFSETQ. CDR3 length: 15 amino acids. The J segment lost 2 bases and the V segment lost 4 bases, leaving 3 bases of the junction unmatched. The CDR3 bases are TGCGCCAGCAGCCCCGGGACAGGGGGCAACTATGGCTACACCTTC. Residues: CASSPGTGGNYGYTF.